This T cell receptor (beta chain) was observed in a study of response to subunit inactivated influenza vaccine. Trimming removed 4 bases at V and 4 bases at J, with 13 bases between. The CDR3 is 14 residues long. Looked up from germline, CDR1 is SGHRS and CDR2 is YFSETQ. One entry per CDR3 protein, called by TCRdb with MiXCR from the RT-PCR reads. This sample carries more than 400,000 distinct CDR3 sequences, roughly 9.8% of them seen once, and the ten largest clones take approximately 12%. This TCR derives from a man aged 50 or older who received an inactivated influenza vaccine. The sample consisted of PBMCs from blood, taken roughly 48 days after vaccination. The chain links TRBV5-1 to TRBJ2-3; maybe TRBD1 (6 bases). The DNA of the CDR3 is TGCGCCAGCAGCCTCACAGGGTACCCAGATACGCAGTATTTT. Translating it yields CASSLTGYPDTQYF.